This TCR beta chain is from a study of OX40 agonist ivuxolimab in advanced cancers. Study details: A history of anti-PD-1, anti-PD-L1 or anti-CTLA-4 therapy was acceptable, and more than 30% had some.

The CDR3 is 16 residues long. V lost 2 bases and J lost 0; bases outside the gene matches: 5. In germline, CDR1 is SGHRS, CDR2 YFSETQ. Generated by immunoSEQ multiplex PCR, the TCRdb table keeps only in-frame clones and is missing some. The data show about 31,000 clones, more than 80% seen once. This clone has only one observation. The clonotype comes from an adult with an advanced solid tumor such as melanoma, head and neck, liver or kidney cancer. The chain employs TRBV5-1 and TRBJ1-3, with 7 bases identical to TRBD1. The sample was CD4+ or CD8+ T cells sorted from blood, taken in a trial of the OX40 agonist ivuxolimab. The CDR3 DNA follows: TGCGCCAGCAGCTTTCGTGGGACAGACTCTGGAAACACCATATATTTT. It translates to CASSFRGTDSGNTIYF.